A selection of T cell receptor beta chains follows, all from one sample in a study of cytomegalovirus exposure and HLA in healthy donors. Measured with immunoSEQ multiplex PCR; TCRdb has only the in-frame clones, and not every one. The sample lists 120,000 to 150,000 clones; more than 70% were seen once. Sequencing was done on a sample of PBMCs. The receptors derive from a woman in her thirties or forties in good health and CMV-seronegative. Both conserved end residues are part of each CDR3. The order of the fields is clone size, J gene, D gene, V gene, CDR3 protein, CDR3 DNA. A D gene is named only where the DNA matches it firmly. The size field is filled for only some rows; it gives once, few, many or a size class.

NA TRBJ1-4 NA TRBV30 CAWRRGSYEKLFF TGTGCCTGGAGGCGAGGGTCTTATGAAAAACTGTTTTTT
NA TRBJ1-1 NA TRBV27 CASSLLAGVAFF TGTGCCAGCAGTTTACTGGCAGGGGTGGCTTTCTTT
few TRBJ2-5 TRBD2 TRBV2 CAGVIGSGGPVETQYF TGTGCCGGGGTGATAGGTAGCGGGGGGCCTGTGGAGACCCAGTACTTC
once TRBJ2-3 TRBD2 TRBV18 CASSPITSGGADTQYF TGTGCCAGCTCACCAATCACTAGCGGGGGGGCAGATACGCAGTATTTT
NA TRBJ1-1 NA TRBV30 CAWSKVEVQDTEAFF TGTGCCTGGAGTAAAGTGGAGGTTCAGGACACTGAAGCTTTCTTT
NA TRBJ1-6 NA TRBV7-8 CASSLGVSLHF TGTGCCAGCAGCTTAGGCGTTTCCCTCCACTTT
NA TRBJ2-1 TRBD2 TRBV10-1 CASSEAGGTDNEQFF TGCGCCAGCAGTGAAGCGGGAGGGACAGACAATGAGCAGTTCTTC
few TRBJ1-2 TRBD1 TRBV5-6 CASSYGTGVTYGYTF TGTGCCAGCAGCTATGGGACAGGGGTTACCTATGGCTACACCTTC
NA TRBJ2-7 NA TRBV29-1 CSVTGIGDEQYF TGCAGCGTAACAGGGATTGGGGACGAGCAGTACTTC
NA TRBJ2-1 NA TRBV11-1 CASSTGDLLYNEQFF TGTGCCAGTTCAACGGGGGACCTGCTATACAATGAGCAGTTCTTC
few TRBJ2-7 NA TRBV5-8 CASSRSHYEQYF TGTGCCAGCAGCCGGTCCCACTACGAGCAGTACTTC
NA TRBJ1-1 TRBD1 TRBV5-1 CASSPDGTENTEAFF TGCGCCAGCAGCCCGGACGGGACAGAGAACACTGAAGCTTTCTTT
NA TRBJ2-3 TRBD2 TRBV27 CASGLAGGLPTDTQYF TGTGCCAGCGGACTAGCGGGAGGGTTGCCCACAGATACGCAGTATTTT
NA TRBJ2-3 TRBD2 TRBV14 CASSRTNGGRLRNILDTQYF TGTGCCAGCAGCCGAACGAACGGCGGGAGACTTCGGAATATTCTAGATACGCAGTATTTT
NA TRBJ2-5 NA TRBV10-3 CAISRGNQETQYF TGTGCCATCAGTCGGGGGAACCAAGAGACCCAGTACTTC
NA TRBJ2-2 NA TRBV5-8 CASSLASAGYTGELFF TGTGCCAGCAGCTTGGCCTCCGCGGGCTACACCGGGGAGCTGTTTTTT